What follows are 23 T cell receptor beta chains derived from one specimen sequenced in a study of cytomegalovirus exposure and HLA in healthy donors. Amplification used 60 Vbeta primers and 13 Jbeta primers. Sequencing was performed with immunoSEQ multiplex PCR; in TCRdb, only in-frame clones are kept and a portion is missing. The table lists tens of thousands of clones, around 73% of them singletons. The sequenced material came from PBMCs. These TCRs come from a man aged 50 to 60 in good health and CMV-seronegative.

The chain couples TRBV23-1 to TRBJ2-3; 12 nucleotides agree with TRBD2. TRBV23-1 is flagged as an ORF with uncertain function. The CDR3 is 18 residues long. V lost 2 bases and J lost 2; bases outside the gene matches: 8. CDR3 protein: CASSQPHLAGGPTDTQYF. CDR3 DNA: TGCGCCAGCAGTCAACCCCACCTAGCGGGGGGGCCCACAGATACGCAGTATTTT.

The chain uses TRBV7-9 and TRBJ1-3, with D maybe TRBD1 (6 bases). The germline CDR1 and CDR2 sequences are SEHNR and FQNEAQ (reference sequence). With 5 bases removed from V and 2 bases from J, the gap between germline ends came to 10 bases. The CDR3 has 14 residues. CDR3 bases: TGTGCCAGCAGCCAGGGACAAGCTGGAAACACCATATATTTT. Encoded protein: CASSQGQAGNTIYF.

This clone has more than one count but fewer than ten. The chain recombines TRBV6-1 with TRBJ2-3; 9 nucleotides line up with TRBD2. CDR1 and CDR2 from the germline V gene are MNHNS and SASEGT. The CDR3 consists of 14 residues. The trim removed 8 bases at V and 4 bases at J, leaving 7 bases unmatched. The CDR3 here is CASSPLAGSDTQYF. The CDR3 coding sequence is TGTGCCAGCTCCCCGCTAGCGGGGTCAGATACGCAGTATTTT.

The chain combines TRBV21-1 with TRBJ1-2. TRBV21-1 is described as a pseudogene. The CDR3 has 12 residues. CDR3 in amino acids: CASSSGGYGYTF. For the CDR3, the DNA is TGTGCCAGCAGCTCGGGGGGCTATGGCTACACCTTC.

J is TRBJ1-1 and V is TRBV28, with a tentative D call TRBD1 (6 bases). CDR3 length: 14 residues. The germline gives CDR1 MDHEN, CDR2 SYDVKM. Between the trimmed V and J ends, which lost 8 bases and 0 bases, there was a span of 13 bases. CDR3 residues: CASSPGQMNTEAFF. CDR3 DNA: TGTGCCAGCTCCCCGGGACAAATGAACACTGAAGCTTTCTTT.

The chain carries TRBV7-3 and TRBJ2-2; D is perhaps TRBD1 (6 bases). V dropped 3 bases and J dropped 2 bases, with 13 bases sitting between them. Germline lookup yields CDR1 SGHTA and CDR2 FQGTGA. The CDR3 length is 16 residues. CDR3 nucleotide sequence: TGTGCCAGCAGCTTTATTAGGGGGAGAAACACCGGGGAGCTGTTTTTT. It is translated as CASSFIRGRNTGELFF.

The chain has TRBV9 and TRBJ1-4, with 9 bases fitting TRBD1. The length of the CDR3 is 18 residues. The trim removed 4 bases at V and 3 bases at J, leaving 13 bases unmatched. CDR1 and CDR2 (germline): SGDLS, YYNGEE. CDR3 DNA sequence: TGTGCCAGCAGCCCACCGGGACAGGGTTTTGGTGCTAATGAAAAACTGTTTTTT. Its translation: CASSPPGQGFGANEKLFF. Together with reference TRBV9 and TRBJ1-4, the CDR3 gives the full variable domain: DSGVTQTPKHLITATGQRVTLRCSPRSGDLSVYWYQQSLDQGLQFLIQYYNGEERAKGNILERFSAQQFPDLHSELNLSSLELGDSALYFCASSPPGQGFGANEKLFFGSGTQLSVL.

The chain combines TRBV6-4 with TRBJ2-1; 8 nucleotides agree with TRBD2. Germline V gives CDR1 MRHNA, CDR2 SNTAGT. The CDR3 is made up of 13 amino acids. With 4 bases clipped from V and 7 bases from J, the junction kept 3 bases outside the gene matches. CDR3 sequence reads: CASSAGGGNEQFF. The CDR3 nucleotides read TGTGCCAGCAGTGCCGGGGGGGGGAATGAGCAGTTCTTC.

This clone was counted once. The chain recombines TRBV5-1 with TRBJ2-5; 7 bases match TRBD2. V was pared by 6 bases and J by 3 bases, with 5 bases of the junction left unmatched. The CDR3 loop spans 13 amino acids. Looked up from germline, CDR1 is SGHRS and CDR2 is YFSETQ. In DNA, the CDR3 is TGCGCCAGCACCCACGGACTAGAAGAGACCCAGTACTTC. Amino acids: CASTHGLEETQYF.

The V gene is TRBV7-9, the J gene TRBJ2-1, with 7 bases aligning to TRBD2. The CDR3 is 15 amino acids. CDR1 SEHNR and CDR2 FQNEAQ come from the germline V gene (reference sequence). Trimming at V came to 5 bases and at J to 8 bases, leaving 12 bases not matched to a gene. CDR3 residues: CASSPGGGPHDEQFF. The CDR3 nucleotides are TGTGCCAGCAGCCCCGGGGGAGGGCCCCACGATGAGCAGTTCTTC.

V usage is TRBV27 and J usage is TRBJ2-3; 13 bases match TRBD2. Trimming at V came to 6 bases and at J to 0 bases, leaving 9 bases not matched to a gene. CDR3 length: 18 residues. Germline V gives CDR1 MNHEY, CDR2 SMNVEV (reference sequence). Here the CDR3 DNA reads TGTGCCAGCAGCGTACTAGCGGGGGGGCCAGCTAGCACAGATACGCAGTATTTT. It is translated as CASSVLAGGPASTDTQYF.

V usage is TRBV5-4 and J usage is TRBJ2-3, with no clear D. This CDR3 has 13 residues. Looked up from germline, CDR1 is SGHNT and CDR2 is YYREEE (reference sequence). Deletions cut 5 bases from V and 3 bases from J, with 10 bases between. The CDR3 nucleotides are TGTGCCAGCAGACCCGGGTCAACAGATACGCAGTATTTT. Amino acid sequence: CASRPGSTDTQYF.

This clone is categorized as medium-sized (0.01 to 0.1%). The rearrangement uses TRBV2 and TRBJ2-7; D possibly corresponds to TRBD1 (6 bases). Trimming left V 2 bases short and J 0 bases short, with 11 bases between. This CDR3 spans 15 amino acids. Germline V lookup: CDR1 SNHLY, CDR2 FYNNEI. The CDR3 protein is CASSELQGLSYEQYF. The CDR3 coding sequence is TGTGCCAGCAGTGAACTGCAGGGGCTCTCCTACGAGCAGTACTTC.

In this sample, this clone turned up a few times. The J gene is TRBJ2-1, the V gene TRBV7-9; D gene uncertain. The germline V and J ends were trimmed by 7 bases and 3 bases, with 7 bases remaining between them. Per the germline V gene, CDR1 is SEHNR and CDR2 is FQNEAQ (reference sequence). This CDR3 spans 12 amino acids. CDR3: CASNGGYNEQFF. The CDR3 DNA is TGTGCCAGCAACGGCGGCTACAATGAGCAGTTCTTC. Complete variable domain (other parts from reference TRBV7-9 and TRBJ2-1): DTGVSQNPRHKITKRGQNVTFRCDPISEHNRLYWYRQTLGQGPEFLTYFQNEAQLEKSRLLSDRFSAERPKGSFSTLEIQRTEQGDSAMYLCASNGGYNEQFFGPGTRLTVL.

This CDR3 is CASKPGGRYQPQHF. The CDR3 coding sequence is TGTGCCAGCAAACCAGGGGGCCGATATCAGCCCCAGCATTTT. The chain links TRBV2 to TRBJ1-5; 8 bases fit TRBD1. The CDR3 spans 14 residues. Germline trimming cut 7 bases from V and 5 bases from J; bases unmatched to any gene: 7. Germline CDR1 and CDR2: SNHLY and FYNNEI. Looking up the rest from reference TRBV2 and TRBJ1-5 gives the full variable domain: EPEVTQTPSHQVTQMGQEVILRCVPISNHLYFYWYRQILGQKVEFLVSFYNNEISEKSEIFDDQFSVERPDGSNFTLKIRSTKLEDSAMYFCASKPGGRYQPQHFGDGTRLSIL.

This clone has a handful of counts. The chain recombines TRBV9 with TRBJ1-2; D is uncertain. Trimming cost V 3 bases and J 4 bases, with 13 bases left between them. In germline, CDR1 is SGDLS, CDR2 YYNGEE. The CDR3 is 14 amino acids. CDR3 loop: CASSGRGSPYGYTF. In DNA, the CDR3 is TGTGCCAGCAGCGGCCGGGGTTCGCCCTATGGCTACACCTTC.

V usage is TRBV19 and J usage is TRBJ2-1; D possibly corresponds to TRBD1 (7 bases). With 7 bases removed from V and 8 bases from J, the gap between germline ends came to 18 bases. The CDR3 extends over 14 amino acids. CDR1 and CDR2 from the germline V gene are LNHDA and SQIVND (reference sequence). CDR3 sequence reads: CASNEGAGIDEQFF. The DNA of the CDR3 is TGTGCCAGTAATGAGGGGGCGGGAATAGATGAGCAGTTCTTC.

The CDR3 coding sequence is TGTGCCAGCAGCGAGGGGGGGAACTATGGCTACACCTTC. Amino acid sequence: CASSEGGNYGYTF. The J gene is TRBJ1-2, the V gene TRBV5-4, with a possible D match to TRBD1 (6 bases). This CDR3 has 13 amino acids. The V end was cut by 4 bases, the J end by 2 bases, with 9 bases between. Germline CDR1 is SGHNT and CDR2 is YYREEE (reference sequence).

The chain combines TRBV7-2 with TRBJ1-6; D gene uncertain. The CDR3 is 18 amino acids. Per the germline V gene, CDR1 is SGHTA and CDR2 is FQGNSA. V shed 2 bases and J shed 2 bases, with 16 bases lying between them. In DNA form, the CDR3 reads TGTGCCAGCAGCTTACCAAAGGCGGCGGGAACCTATAATTCACCCCTCCACTTT. Encoded protein: CASSLPKAAGTYNSPLHF.

A remark on this clone: One end of the junction varies from germline; a read error may be responsible. V and J are TRBV7-9 and TRBJ1-2, with D possibly TRBD1 on 5 matching bases. Germline V gene data show CDR1 as SEHNR and CDR2 as FQNEAQ (reference sequence). The CDR3 extends over 18 amino acids. CDR3 amino acids: CSSSRSGGGTKGPGGYTF. Written as DNA, the CDR3 is TGTTCCAGCAGCCGATCGGGGGGAGGCACCAAAGGACCTGGGGGCTACACCTTC.

The V gene is TRBV30, the J gene TRBJ1-6; D not certain. The CDR3 consists of 15 residues. The V gene's germline CDR1 is GTSNPN and CDR2 SVGIG (reference sequence). The V end lost 2 bases, the J end lost 0 bases, and 8 bases lay between the germline ends. Written as DNA, the CDR3 is TGTGCCTGGAGTCTGGGCCTCTCCTATAATTCACCCCTCCACTTT. As protein: CAWSLGLSYNSPLHF.

J is TRBJ2-7 and V is TRBV5-4, with 8 bases identical to TRBD1. Germline V gene data show CDR1 as SGHNT and CDR2 as YYREEE (reference sequence). The CDR3 consists of 13 residues. Germline trimming cut 2 bases from V and 5 bases from J; bases unmatched to any gene: 3. CDR3 amino acids: CASSLTGGNEQYF. CDR3 DNA: TGTGCCAGCAGCTTAACAGGGGGTAACGAGCAGTACTTC. The full variable domain, completed using reference TRBV5-4 and TRBJ2-7, is ETGVTQSPTHLIKTRGQQVTLRCSSQSGHNTVSWYQQALGQGPQFIFQYYREEENGRGNFPPRFSGLQFPNYSSELNVNALELDDSALYLCASSLTGGNEQYFGPGTRLTVT.

V usage is TRBV2 and J usage is TRBJ1-5; 11 positions agree with TRBD1. CDR1 and CDR2 from the germline V gene are SNHLY and FYNNEI. V gave up 8 bases and J gave up 1 base; unmatched junction bases: 10. This CDR3 has 17 amino acids. Here the CDR3 DNA reads TGTGCCAGCGGTGTGGACAGGGGGCGCGTAAGCAATCAGCCCCAGCATTTT. This encodes CASGVDRGRVSNQPQHF.